This T cell receptor beta chain originates from a study of response to subunit inactivated influenza vaccine. Study conclusions and caveats: A suggestion made by the authors is that each seasonal influenza vaccination recruits few new T cells.

MiXCR, run by TCRdb on the RT-PCR reads, gives a single entry per CDR3 protein. The sample shows fewer than 800,000 distinct CDR3 sequences, 15% to 18% of them seen only once. This clonotype appeared many times. Antigen: not known. The V end lost 0 bases, the J end lost 3 bases, and 9 bases lay between the germline ends. The CDR3 is made up of 15 amino acids. Germline CDR1 reads LGHDT; CDR2 reads YNNKEL (reference sequence). The J gene is TRBJ2-1, the V gene TRBV3-1; D possibly corresponds to TRBD2 (5 bases). The sequence derives from a man over 45 who received an inactivated influenza vaccine. The sequencing here drew on PBMCs from blood, taken 12 days after vaccination. The CDR3 reads CASSQDAGRYNEQFF. CDR3 sequence (DNA): TGTGCCAGCAGCCAAGACGCGGGTCGCTACAATGAGCAGTTCTTC.